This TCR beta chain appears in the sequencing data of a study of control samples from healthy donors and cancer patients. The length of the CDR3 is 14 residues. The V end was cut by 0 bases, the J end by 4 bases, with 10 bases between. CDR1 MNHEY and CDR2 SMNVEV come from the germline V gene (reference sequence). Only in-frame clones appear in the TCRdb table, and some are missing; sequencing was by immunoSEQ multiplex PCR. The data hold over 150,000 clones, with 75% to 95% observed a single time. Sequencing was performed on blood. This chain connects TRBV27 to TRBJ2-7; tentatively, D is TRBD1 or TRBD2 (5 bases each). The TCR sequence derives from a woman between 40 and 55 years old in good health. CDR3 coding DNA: TGTGCCAGCAGTTTATCCGGGACCCCTTACGAGCAGTACTTC. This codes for CASSLSGTPYEQYF.